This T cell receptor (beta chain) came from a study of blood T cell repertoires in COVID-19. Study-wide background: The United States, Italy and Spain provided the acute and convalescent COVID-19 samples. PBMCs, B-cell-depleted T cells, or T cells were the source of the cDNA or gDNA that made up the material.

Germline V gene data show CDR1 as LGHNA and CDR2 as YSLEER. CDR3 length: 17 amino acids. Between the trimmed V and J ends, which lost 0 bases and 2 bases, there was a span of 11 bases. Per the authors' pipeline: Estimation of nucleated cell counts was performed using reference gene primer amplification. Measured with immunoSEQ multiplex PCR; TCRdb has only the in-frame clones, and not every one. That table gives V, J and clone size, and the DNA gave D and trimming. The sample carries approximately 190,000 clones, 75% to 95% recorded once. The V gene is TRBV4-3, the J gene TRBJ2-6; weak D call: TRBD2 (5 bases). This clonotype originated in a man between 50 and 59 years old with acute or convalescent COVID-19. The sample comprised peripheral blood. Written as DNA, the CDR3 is TGCGCCAGCAGCCAAGAGGCGGCGGGTGCTGGGGCCAACGTCCTGACTTTC. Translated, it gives CASSQEAAGAGANVLTF.